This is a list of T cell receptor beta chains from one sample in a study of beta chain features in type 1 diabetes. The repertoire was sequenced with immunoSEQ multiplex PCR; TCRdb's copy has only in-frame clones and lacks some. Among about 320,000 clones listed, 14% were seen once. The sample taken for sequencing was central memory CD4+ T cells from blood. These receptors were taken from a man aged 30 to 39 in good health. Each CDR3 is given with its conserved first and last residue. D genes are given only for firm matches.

CASSRSKASGAETQYF TRBV11-2 TRBD2
CASSQAGHSNQPQHF TRBV5-4 .
CASSSRRGPGTQYF TRBV9 .
CASSQELPGNYGYTF TRBV4-3 .
CSASGETQYF TRBV29-1 .
CASSPSRGGIQYF TRBV19 .
CASSLRGGGGNEQFF TRBV2 TRBD2
CASSGTGRTTEAFF TRBV6-1 TRBD1
CAWSVGAGATNEQFF TRBV30 .
CASSLPRTDKKAFF TRBV11-1 .